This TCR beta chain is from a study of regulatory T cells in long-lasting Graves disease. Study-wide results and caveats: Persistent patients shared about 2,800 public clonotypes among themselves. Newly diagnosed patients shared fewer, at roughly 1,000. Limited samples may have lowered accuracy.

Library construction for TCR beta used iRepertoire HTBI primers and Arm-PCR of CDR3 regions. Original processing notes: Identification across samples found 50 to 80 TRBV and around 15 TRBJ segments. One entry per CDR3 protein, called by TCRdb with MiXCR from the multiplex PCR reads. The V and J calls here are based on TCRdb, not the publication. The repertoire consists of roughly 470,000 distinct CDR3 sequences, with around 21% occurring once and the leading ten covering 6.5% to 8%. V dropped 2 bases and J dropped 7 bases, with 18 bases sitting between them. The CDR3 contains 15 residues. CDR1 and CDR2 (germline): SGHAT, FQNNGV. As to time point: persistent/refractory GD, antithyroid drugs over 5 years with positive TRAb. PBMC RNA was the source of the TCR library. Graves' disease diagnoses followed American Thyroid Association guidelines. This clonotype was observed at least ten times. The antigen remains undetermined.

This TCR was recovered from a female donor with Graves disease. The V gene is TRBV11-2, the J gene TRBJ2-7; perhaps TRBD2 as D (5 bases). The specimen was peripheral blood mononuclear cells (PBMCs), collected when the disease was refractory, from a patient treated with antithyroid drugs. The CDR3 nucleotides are TGTGCCAGCAGCTTATTTCCTCGGGGAGATTTAGAGCAGTACTTC. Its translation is CASSLFPRGDLEQYF.